This passage covers 20 T cell receptor beta chains from one sample sequenced in a study of blood T cell repertoires in COVID-19. Produced via immunoSEQ multiplex PCR; TCRdb's table is partial and in-frame only. Counted here are 200,000 to 250,000 clones, 88% occurring once; the ten biggest clones make up less than 3.5%. The sequenced sample consisted of peripheral blood. Receptors originate from a woman aged 60-75 years with acute or convalescent COVID-19.

The V and J genes are TRBV6-5 and TRBJ1-2; 9 positions agree with TRBD1. Trimming removed 6 bases from V and 8 bases from J; junction bases left unmatched: 13. Germline CDR1 is MNHEY and CDR2 is SVGAGI. This CDR3 contains 15 residues. CDR3 sequence (DNA): TGTGCCAGCAGCATTACCGGGACAGGGCTTTACGGCTACACCTTC. Translated: CASSITGTGLYGYTF.

The chain uses TRBV13 and TRBJ1-3; possibly TRBD1 for D (6 bases). CDR1 and CDR2 (germline): PRHDT, FYEKMQ (reference sequence). The CDR3 spans 16 residues. Trimming stripped 4 bases from V and 0 bases from J, with 13 bases between. CDR3 coding DNA: TGTGCCAGCAGCTACAGGGCGACCTTCTCTGGAAACACCATATATTTT. Amino acids: CASSYRATFSGNTIYF.

The chain employs TRBV18 and TRBJ2-7, with 9 bases identical to TRBD1. V trimming: 3 bases; J trimming: 1 base; junction bases outside the gene matches: 10. Germline V CDR1 and CDR2: KGHSH, LQKENI. CDR3 length: 17 residues. The CDR3 region is CASSPTPGQGRSYEQYF. The CDR3 DNA reads TGTGCCAGCTCACCTACTCCGGGACAGGGACGATCCTACGAGCAGTACTTC.

The V gene is TRBV28, the J gene TRBJ1-2, with 9 bases that match TRBD1. V was pared by 11 bases and J by 8 bases, with 12 bases of the junction left unmatched. Germline lookup yields CDR1 MDHEN and CDR2 SYDVKM. CDR3 length: 13 amino acids. CDR3 sequence (DNA): TGTGCCTCCACAGGGGGCTTACATATAGGCTACACCTTC. Protein sequence: CASTGGLHIGYTF.

The chain employs TRBV20-1 and TRBJ1-2; 8 nucleotides match TRBD1. With V trimmed by 4 bases and J by 8 bases, 3 bases remained unmatched. The CDR3 has 11 residues. CDR1 DFQATT and CDR2 SNEGSKA come from the germline V gene (reference sequence). The chain's CDR3 is CSAKTGVGYTF. The CDR3 nucleotides read TGCAGTGCTAAGACAGGGGTCGGCTACACCTTC.

The chain carries TRBV6-1 and TRBJ2-3; 11 bases align to TRBD2. V was clipped by 3 bases and J by 8 bases; unmatched bases: 10. Germline V gene lookup returns CDR1 MNHNS and CDR2 SASEGT. CDR3 length: 16 amino acids. CDR3 residues: CASSDRGLAARATQYF. The CDR3 DNA sequence: TGTGCCAGCAGTGACCGGGGACTAGCGGCGAGAGCTACGCAGTATTTT.

The chain links TRBV6-4 to TRBJ2-7; D unresolved. Germline CDR1 is MRHNA and CDR2 is SNTAGT. Trimming shortened V by 0 bases and J by 3 bases, and 6 bases separated the two germline ends. The CDR3 totals 13 residues. The CDR3 DNA sequence: TGTGCCAGCAGTGACTCTAAGAGCTACGAGCAGTACTTC. Amino acids: CASSDSKSYEQYF.

This sequence joins TRBV30 and TRBJ2-5; 16 nucleotides agree with TRBD2. In germline, CDR1 is GTSNPN, CDR2 SVGIG (reference sequence). The trim removed 0 bases at V and 4 bases at J, leaving 5 bases unmatched. The CDR3 consists of 17 residues. The CDR3 sequence is CAWSVGGLAGGPETQYF. The DNA of the CDR3 is TGTGCCTGGAGTGTAGGGGGACTAGCGGGAGGGCCAGAGACCCAGTACTTC.

The chain joins TRBV6-5 to TRBJ2-3; 7 bases fit TRBD2. In germline, CDR1 is MNHEY, CDR2 SVGAGI. This CDR3 region has 14 residues. V gave up 7 bases and J gave up 2 bases; unmatched junction bases: 6. CDR3: CASTLGGVTDTQYF. CDR3 coding DNA: TGTGCCAGCACCCTGGGGGGGGTCACAGATACGCAGTATTTT.

The rearrangement uses TRBV28 and TRBJ2-2; the D gene is possibly TRBD1 (6 bases). CDR1 and CDR2 from the germline V gene are MDHEN and SYDVKM. The V end lost 10 bases, the J end lost 1 base, and 16 bases lay between the germline ends. The CDR3 consists of 15 residues. CDR3 nucleotides: TGTGCCATCGCCCCCGGACAGTTGAACACCGGGGAGCTGTTTTTT. This translates into CAIAPGQLNTGELFF.

The V call is TRBV20-1, the J call TRBJ1-2, with D tentatively TRBD1 (5 bases). The CDR3 has 12 amino acids. CDR1 DFQATT and CDR2 SNEGSKA come from the germline V gene (reference sequence). V lost 3 bases to trimming and J lost 14 bases, with 19 bases between them. The CDR3 bases are TGCAGTGCTAGTGCTGGGGCCGGGTTTTTAACCTTC. Translated, it gives CSASAGAGFLTF.

The chain couples TRBV10-3 to TRBJ1-5, with D perhaps matching TRBD1 (6 bases). This CDR3 has 14 amino acids. The V end was cut by 10 bases, the J end by 1 base, with 14 bases between. Germline V gene lookup returns CDR1 ENHRY and CDR2 SYGVKD. The CDR3 nucleotides read TGTGCCACCCACGGGGGGCGGAGCAATCAGCCCCAGCATTTT. It codes for CATHGGRSNQPQHF.

This clone has a handful of counts. V usage is TRBV2 and J usage is TRBJ2-6; TRBD1 might be the D (6 bases). Trimming shortened V by 10 bases and J by 8 bases, and 21 bases separated the two germline ends. From germline, CDR1 is SNHLY and CDR2 FYNNEI. CDR3 size: 15 residues. The CDR3, as DNA: TGTGCCATCACCAAAGGACAGTCCGGTACCAACGTCCTGACTTTC. Residues: CAITKGQSGTNVLTF.

V usage is TRBV12-3 or TRBV12-4 and J usage is TRBJ2-7, with 7 bases fitting TRBD1. With V trimmed by 7 bases and J by 5 bases, 8 bases remained unmatched. CDR3 length: 13 amino acids. This CDR3 is CASTSLGGDEQYF. The CDR3 nucleotides read TGTGCCAGCACCTCATTAGGGGGCGACGAGCAGTACTTC.

The V and J genes are TRBV5-1 and TRBJ2-1; 9 bases map to TRBD1. Germline-derived CDR1 and CDR2 are SGHRS and YFSETQ. The V and J ends lost 7 bases and 3 bases, in that order; junction bases with no gene match: 8. The length of the CDR3 is 15 residues. The CDR3 region has the DNA TGCGCCAGCGGACCGACAGGGGGGAACTACAATGAGCAGTTCTTC. The encoded protein is CASGPTGGNYNEQFF. The whole variable domain, filled in from reference TRBV5-1 and TRBJ2-1, reads KAGVTQTPRYLIKTRGQQVTLSCSPISGHRSVSWYQQTPGQGLQFLFEYFSETQRNKGNFPGRFSGRQFSNSRSEMNVSTLELGDSALYLCASGPTGGNYNEQFFGPGTRLTVL.

The chain is built from TRBV29-1 and TRBJ1-5, with 9 nucleotides matching TRBD1. CDR1 is SQVTM, CDR2 ANQGSEA, per germline. CDR3 length: 13 amino acids. The ends lost 7 bases at V and 1 base at J; junction bases unmatched: 2. CDR3 DNA: TGCAGCGCTGGGACAGGGAGCAATCAGCCCCAGCATTTT. Its translation is CSAGTGSNQPQHF.

Only a few counts were recorded for this clone. The V call is TRBV2, the J call TRBJ1-1; the D gene is possibly TRBD1 (5 bases). The CDR3 runs to 14 residues. Germline V gene lookup returns CDR1 SNHLY and CDR2 FYNNEI. With 6 bases removed from V and 2 bases from J, the gap between germline ends came to 13 bases. CDR3 nucleotide sequence: TGTGCCAGCAGGGCCAGGGTTCCAAACACTGAAGCTTTCTTT. This translates into CASRARVPNTEAFF.

The rearrangement links TRBV2 to TRBJ2-5, with 12 bases matching TRBD2. J lost 0 bases, V lost 6 bases, and 5 bases had no gene match. In germline, CDR1 is SNHLY, CDR2 FYNNEI. The CDR3 runs 16 residues. Written as DNA, the CDR3 is TGTGCCAGCAGCCCAACTAGCGGGGGGTACCAAGAGACCCAGTACTTC. Protein product: CASSPTSGGYQETQYF.

This chain joins TRBV7-9 and TRBJ2-6; D gene uncertain. Germline values: CDR1 SEHNR, CDR2 FQNEAQ (reference sequence). Trimming stripped 7 bases from V and 1 base from J, with 23 bases between. This CDR3 has 19 amino acids. The CDR3 spells CASMVSSTVRSSGANVLTF. CDR3 nucleotides: TGTGCCAGCATGGTTAGTTCCACAGTTCGCTCTTCTGGGGCCAACGTCCTGACTTTC. The full variable domain, its missing parts supplied by reference TRBV7-9 and TRBJ2-6, is DTGVSQNPRHKITKRGQNVTFRCDPISEHNRLYWYRQTLGQGPEFLTYFQNEAQLEKSRLLSDRFSAERPKGSFSTLEIQRTEQGDSAMYLCASMVSSTVRSSGANVLTFGAGSRLTVL.

The chain links TRBV7-9 to TRBJ1-4; maybe TRBD1 (5 bases). Between the trimmed V and J ends, which lost 2 bases and 3 bases, there was a span of 22 bases. CDR3 length: 19 residues. Germline values: CDR1 SEHNR, CDR2 FQNEAQ (reference sequence). CDR3 sequence (DNA): TGTGCCAGCAGCTTATCGGGCAGGGTCGTCAACTTTGCTAATGAAAAACTGTTTTTT. Translation gives CASSLSGRVVNFANEKLFF. Combining the CDR3 with reference TRBV7-9 and TRBJ1-4 gives the whole variable domain DTGVSQNPRHKITKRGQNVTFRCDPISEHNRLYWYRQTLGQGPEFLTYFQNEAQLEKSRLLSDRFSAERPKGSFSTLEIQRTEQGDSAMYLCASSLSGRVVNFANEKLFFGSGTQLSVL.